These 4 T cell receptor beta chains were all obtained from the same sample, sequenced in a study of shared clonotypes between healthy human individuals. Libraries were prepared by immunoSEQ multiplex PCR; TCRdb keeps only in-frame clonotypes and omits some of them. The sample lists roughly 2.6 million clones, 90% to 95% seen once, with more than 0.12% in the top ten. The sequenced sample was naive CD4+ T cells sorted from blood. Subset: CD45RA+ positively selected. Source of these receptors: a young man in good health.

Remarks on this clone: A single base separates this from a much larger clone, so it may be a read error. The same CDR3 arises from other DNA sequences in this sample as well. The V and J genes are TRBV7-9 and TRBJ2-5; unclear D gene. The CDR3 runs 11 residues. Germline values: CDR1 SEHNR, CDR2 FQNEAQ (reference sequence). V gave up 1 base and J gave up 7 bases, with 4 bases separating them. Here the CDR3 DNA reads TGTGCCAGCAGCTTAGGAGGGACCCAGTACTTC. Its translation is CASSLGGTQYF.

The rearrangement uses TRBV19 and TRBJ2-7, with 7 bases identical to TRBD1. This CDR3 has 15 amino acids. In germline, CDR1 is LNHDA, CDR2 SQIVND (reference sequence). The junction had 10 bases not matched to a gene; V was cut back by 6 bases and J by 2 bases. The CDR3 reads CASRRRDSGAYEQYF. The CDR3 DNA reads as TGTGCCAGTAGAAGAAGGGACAGTGGAGCCTACGAGCAGTACTTC.

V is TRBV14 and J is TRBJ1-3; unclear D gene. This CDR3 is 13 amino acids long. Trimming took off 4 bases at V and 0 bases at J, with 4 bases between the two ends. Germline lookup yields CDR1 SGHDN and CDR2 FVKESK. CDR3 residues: CASSPFSGNTIYF. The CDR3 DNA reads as TGTGCCAGCAGCCCCTTCTCTGGAAACACCATATATTTT.

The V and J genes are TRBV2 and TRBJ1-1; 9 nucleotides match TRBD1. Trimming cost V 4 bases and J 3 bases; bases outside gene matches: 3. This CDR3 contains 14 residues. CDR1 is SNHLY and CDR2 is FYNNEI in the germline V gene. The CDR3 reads CASSGQGGHTEAFF. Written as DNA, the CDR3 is TGTGCCAGCAGTGGACAGGGGGGCCACACTGAAGCTTTCTTT.